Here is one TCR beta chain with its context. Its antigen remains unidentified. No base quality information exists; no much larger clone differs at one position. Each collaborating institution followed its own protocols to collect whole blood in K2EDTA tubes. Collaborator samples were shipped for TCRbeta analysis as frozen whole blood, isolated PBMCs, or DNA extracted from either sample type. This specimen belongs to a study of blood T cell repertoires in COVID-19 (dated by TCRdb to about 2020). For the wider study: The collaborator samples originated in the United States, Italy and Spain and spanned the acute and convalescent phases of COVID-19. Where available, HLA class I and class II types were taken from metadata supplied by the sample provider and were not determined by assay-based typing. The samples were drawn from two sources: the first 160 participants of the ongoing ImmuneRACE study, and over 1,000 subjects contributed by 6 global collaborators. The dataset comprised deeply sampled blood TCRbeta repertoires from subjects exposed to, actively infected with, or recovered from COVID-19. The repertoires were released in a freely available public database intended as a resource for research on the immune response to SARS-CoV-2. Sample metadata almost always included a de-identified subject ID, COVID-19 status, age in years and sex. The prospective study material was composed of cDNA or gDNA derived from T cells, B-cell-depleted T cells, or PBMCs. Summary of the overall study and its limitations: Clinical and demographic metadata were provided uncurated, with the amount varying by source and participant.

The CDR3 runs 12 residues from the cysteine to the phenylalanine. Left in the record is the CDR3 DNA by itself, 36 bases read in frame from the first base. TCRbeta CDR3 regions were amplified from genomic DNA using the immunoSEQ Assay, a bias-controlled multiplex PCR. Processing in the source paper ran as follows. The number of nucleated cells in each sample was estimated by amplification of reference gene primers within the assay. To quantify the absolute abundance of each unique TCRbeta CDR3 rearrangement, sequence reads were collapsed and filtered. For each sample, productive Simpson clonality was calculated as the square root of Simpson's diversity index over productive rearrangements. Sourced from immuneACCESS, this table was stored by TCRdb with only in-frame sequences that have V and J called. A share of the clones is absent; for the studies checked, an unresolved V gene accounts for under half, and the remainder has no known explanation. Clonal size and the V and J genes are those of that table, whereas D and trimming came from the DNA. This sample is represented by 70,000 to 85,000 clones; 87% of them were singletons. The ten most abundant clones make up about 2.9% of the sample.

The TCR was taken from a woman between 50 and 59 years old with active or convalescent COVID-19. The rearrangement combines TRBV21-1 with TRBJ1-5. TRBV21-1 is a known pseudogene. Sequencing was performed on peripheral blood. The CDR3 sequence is CALREGCQPQHF. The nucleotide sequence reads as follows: TGTGCCTTAAGGGAGGGTTGTCAGCCCCAGCATTTT.